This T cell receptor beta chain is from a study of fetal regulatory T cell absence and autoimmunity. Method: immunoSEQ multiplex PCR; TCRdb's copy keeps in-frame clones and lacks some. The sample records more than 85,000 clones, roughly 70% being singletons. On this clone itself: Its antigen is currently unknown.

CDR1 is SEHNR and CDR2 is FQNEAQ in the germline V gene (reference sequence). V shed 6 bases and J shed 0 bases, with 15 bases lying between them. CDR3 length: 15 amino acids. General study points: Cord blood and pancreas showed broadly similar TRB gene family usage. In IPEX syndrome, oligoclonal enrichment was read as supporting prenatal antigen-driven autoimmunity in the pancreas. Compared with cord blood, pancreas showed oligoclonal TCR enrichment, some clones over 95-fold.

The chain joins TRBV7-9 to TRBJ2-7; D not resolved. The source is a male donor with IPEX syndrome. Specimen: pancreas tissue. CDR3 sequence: CASSSRGESSYEQYF. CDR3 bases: TGTGCCAGCAGTTCCCGAGGAGAGAGCTCCTACGAGCAGTACTTC.